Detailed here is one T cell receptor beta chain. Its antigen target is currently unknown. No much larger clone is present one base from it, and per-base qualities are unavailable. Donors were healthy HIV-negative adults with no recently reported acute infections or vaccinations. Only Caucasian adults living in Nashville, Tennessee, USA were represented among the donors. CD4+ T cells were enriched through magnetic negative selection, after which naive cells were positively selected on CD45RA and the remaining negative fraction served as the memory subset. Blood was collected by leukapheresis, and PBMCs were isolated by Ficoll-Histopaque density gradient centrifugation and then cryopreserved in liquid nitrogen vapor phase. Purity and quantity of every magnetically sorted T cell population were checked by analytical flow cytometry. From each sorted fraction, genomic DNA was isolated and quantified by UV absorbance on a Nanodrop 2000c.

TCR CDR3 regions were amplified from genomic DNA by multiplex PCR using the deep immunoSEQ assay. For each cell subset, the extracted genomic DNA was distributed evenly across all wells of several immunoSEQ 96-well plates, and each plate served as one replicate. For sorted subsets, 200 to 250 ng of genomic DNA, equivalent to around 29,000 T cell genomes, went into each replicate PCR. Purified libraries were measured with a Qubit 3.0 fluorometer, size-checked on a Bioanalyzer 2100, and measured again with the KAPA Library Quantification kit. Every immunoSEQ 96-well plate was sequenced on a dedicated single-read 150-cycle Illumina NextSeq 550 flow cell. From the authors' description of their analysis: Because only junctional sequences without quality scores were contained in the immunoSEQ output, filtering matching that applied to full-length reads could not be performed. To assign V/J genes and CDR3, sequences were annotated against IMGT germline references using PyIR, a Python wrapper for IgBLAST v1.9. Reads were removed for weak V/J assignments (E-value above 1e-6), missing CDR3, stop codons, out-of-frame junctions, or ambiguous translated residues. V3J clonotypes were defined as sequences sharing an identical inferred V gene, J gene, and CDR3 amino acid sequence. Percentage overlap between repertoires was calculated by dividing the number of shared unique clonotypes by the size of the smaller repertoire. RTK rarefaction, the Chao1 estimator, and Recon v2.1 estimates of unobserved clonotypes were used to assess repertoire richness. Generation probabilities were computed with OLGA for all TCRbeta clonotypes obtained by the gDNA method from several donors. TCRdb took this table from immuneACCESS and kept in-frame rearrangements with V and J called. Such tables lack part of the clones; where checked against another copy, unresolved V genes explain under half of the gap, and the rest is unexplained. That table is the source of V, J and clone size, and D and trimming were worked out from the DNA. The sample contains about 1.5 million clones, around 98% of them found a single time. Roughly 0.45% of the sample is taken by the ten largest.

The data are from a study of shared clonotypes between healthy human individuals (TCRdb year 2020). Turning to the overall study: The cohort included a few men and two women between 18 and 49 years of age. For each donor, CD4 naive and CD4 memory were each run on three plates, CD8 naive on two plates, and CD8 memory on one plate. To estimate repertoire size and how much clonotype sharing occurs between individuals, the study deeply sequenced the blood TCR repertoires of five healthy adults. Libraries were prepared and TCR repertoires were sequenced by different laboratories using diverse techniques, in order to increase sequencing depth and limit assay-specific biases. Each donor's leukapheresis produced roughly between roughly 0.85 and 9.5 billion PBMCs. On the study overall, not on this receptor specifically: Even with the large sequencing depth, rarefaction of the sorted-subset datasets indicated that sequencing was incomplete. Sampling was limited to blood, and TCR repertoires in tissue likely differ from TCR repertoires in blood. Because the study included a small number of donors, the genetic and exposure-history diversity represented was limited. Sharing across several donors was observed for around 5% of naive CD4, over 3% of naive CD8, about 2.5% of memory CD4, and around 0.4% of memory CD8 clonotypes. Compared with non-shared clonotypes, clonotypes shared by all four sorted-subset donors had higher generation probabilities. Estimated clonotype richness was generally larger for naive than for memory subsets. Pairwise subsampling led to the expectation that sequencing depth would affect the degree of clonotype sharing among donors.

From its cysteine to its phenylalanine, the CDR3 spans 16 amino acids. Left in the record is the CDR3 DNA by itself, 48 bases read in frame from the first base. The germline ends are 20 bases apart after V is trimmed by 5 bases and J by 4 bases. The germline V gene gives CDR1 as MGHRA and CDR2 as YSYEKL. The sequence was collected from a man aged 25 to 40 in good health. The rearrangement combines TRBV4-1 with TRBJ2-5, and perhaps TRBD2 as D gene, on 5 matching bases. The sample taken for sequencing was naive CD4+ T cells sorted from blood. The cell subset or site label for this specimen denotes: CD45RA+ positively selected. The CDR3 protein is CASSYTERTGSETQYF. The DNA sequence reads TGCGCCAGCAGCTACACCGAGCGGACGGGATCAGAGACCCAGTACTTC.